A selection of T cell receptor beta chains follows, all from one sample in a study of vaccination and CD4 T cells after COVID-19. The antigens of these receptors remain unknown. TCRdb recomputed calls from the PCR reads with MiXCR, one row per CDR3 protein. This sample has roughly 15,000 distinct CDR3 sequences; under 60% occur once, and the top ten carry roughly a quarter. The sequencing used cultured CD4+ T cells from blood, collected after SARS-CoV-2 vaccination. The receptor set was obtained from a human donor with COVID-19. The CDR3 runs from the conserved cysteine through the conserved F or W. D genes are given only for firm matches. Size tells how often a clone was seen (once, few, many) or the class of an expanded clone, and some rows leave it out.

TRBJ2-7	NA	TRBV7-2	13	NA	CASSPSPPYEQYF	TGTGCCAGCAGCCCGAGTCCCCCCTACGAGCAGTACTTC
TRBJ2-2	NA	TRBV12-3/TRBV12-4	16	NA	CATRWYRQGGTGELFF	TGTGCCACCCGCTGGTATAGGCAGGGGGGAACCGGGGAGCTGTTTTTT
TRBJ1-2	NA	TRBV24-1	14	TRBD1	CATSDTGGDYGYTF	TGTGCCACCAGCGATACAGGGGGCGACTATGGCTACACCTTC
TRBJ2-5	NA	TRBV7-3	13	NA	CASSGGTDETQYF	TGTGCCAGCAGCGGGGGGACAGATGAGACCCAGTACTTC
TRBJ1-2	NA	TRBV28	12	TRBD1	CASSLQGDGYTF	TGTGCCAGCAGTTTACAGGGGGATGGCTACACCTTC
TRBJ2-1	NA	TRBV20-1	17	TRBD2	CSAGYTSGGPAYNEQFF	TGCAGTGCTGGATACACTAGCGGGGGGCCTGCCTACAATGAGCAGTTCTTC
TRBJ2-3	NA	TRBV11-3	16	TRBD2	CASSRRPSGGSDTQYF	TGTGCCAGCAGCCGAAGGCCTAGCGGGGGTTCAGATACGCAGTATTTT
TRBJ1-4	NA	TRBV11-3	14	NA	CASSLGQPNEKLFF	TGTGCCAGCAGCTTAGGGCAGCCAAATGAAAAACTGTTTTTT
TRBJ1-4	NA	TRBV7-3	13	NA	CASSSTSGEKLFF	TGTGCCAGCAGCTCCACCTCGGGAGAAAAACTGTTTTTT
TRBJ2-1	few	TRBV5-1	14	NA	CASSPPQLNNEQFF	TGCGCCAGCAGCCCACCCCAATTAAACAATGAGCAGTTCTTC
TRBJ1-1	NA	TRBV29-1	12	NA	CSVEDRGTEAFF	TGCAGCGTTGAAGACCGGGGAACTGAAGCTTTCTTT
TRBJ1-5	NA	TRBV24-1	16	TRBD1	CATSDSGTGNNQPQHF	TGTGCCACCAGTGATTCCGGGACAGGGAACAATCAGCCCCAGCATTTT